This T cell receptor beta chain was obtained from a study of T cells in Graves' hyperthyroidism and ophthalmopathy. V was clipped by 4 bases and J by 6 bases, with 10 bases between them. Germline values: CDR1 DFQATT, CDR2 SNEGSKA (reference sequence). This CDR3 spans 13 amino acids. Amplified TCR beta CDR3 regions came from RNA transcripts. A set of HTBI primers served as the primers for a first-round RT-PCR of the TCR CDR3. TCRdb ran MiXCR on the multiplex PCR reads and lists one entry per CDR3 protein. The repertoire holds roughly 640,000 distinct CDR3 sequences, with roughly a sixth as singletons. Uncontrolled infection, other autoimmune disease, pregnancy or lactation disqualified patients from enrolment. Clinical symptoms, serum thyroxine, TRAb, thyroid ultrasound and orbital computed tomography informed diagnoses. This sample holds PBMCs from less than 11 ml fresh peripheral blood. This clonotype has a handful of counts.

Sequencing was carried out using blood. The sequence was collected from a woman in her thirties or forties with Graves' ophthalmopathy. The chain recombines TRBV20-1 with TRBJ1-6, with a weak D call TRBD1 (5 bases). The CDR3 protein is CSAIAGGNSPLHF. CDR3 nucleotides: TGCAGTGCTATTGCGGGGGGTAATTCACCCCTCCACTTT.